This passage covers 3 T cell receptor beta chains from one sample sequenced in a study of blood T cell repertoires in COVID-19. Produced via immunoSEQ multiplex PCR; TCRdb's table is partial and in-frame only. The sample shows around 110,000 clones, about 90% of them seen only once. Sequencing used peripheral blood. The receptors stem from a middle-aged man with active or convalescent COVID-19.

This clone was found once. The same CDR3 arises from other DNA sequences in this sample as well. The V call is TRBV12-3 or TRBV12-4, the J call TRBJ1-5; D is unresolved. The V end lost 3 bases, the J end lost 2 bases, and 5 bases lay between the germline ends. The CDR3 totals 13 residues. This CDR3 is CASSFSGNQPQHF. CDR3 nucleotides: TGTGCCAGCAGTTTTAGTGGCAATCAGCCCCAGCATTTT.

This clone was seen once. The chain combines TRBV28 with TRBJ2-6; TRBD1 aligns across 8 bases. Germline V gene sequence: CDR1 MDHEN, CDR2 SYDVKM. CDR3 length: 17 residues. Germline trimming cut 6 bases from V and 1 base from J; bases unmatched to any gene: 8. The CDR3 sequence: CASSPGQGKSGANVLTF. The CDR3 region has the DNA TGTGCCAGCAGCCCAGGACAGGGTAAATCTGGGGCCAACGTCCTGACTTTC. The complete variable domain, with remaining parts taken from reference TRBV28 and TRBJ2-6, reads DVKVTQSSRYLVKRTGEKVFLECVQDMDHENMFWYRQDPGLGLRLIYFSYDVKMKEKGDIPEGYSVSREKKERFSLILESASTNQTSMYLCASSPGQGKSGANVLTFGAGSRLTVL.

The chain carries TRBV27 and TRBJ1-2, with no clear D. Per germline, CDR1 MNHEY and CDR2 SMNVEV (reference sequence). Trimming shortened V by 8 bases and J by 7 bases, and 11 bases separated the two germline ends. The CDR3 is 11 residues long. The CDR3 sequence is CASGGGFGYTF. The CDR3 DNA reads as TGTGCCAGCGGAGGAGGGTTTGGCTACACCTTC.